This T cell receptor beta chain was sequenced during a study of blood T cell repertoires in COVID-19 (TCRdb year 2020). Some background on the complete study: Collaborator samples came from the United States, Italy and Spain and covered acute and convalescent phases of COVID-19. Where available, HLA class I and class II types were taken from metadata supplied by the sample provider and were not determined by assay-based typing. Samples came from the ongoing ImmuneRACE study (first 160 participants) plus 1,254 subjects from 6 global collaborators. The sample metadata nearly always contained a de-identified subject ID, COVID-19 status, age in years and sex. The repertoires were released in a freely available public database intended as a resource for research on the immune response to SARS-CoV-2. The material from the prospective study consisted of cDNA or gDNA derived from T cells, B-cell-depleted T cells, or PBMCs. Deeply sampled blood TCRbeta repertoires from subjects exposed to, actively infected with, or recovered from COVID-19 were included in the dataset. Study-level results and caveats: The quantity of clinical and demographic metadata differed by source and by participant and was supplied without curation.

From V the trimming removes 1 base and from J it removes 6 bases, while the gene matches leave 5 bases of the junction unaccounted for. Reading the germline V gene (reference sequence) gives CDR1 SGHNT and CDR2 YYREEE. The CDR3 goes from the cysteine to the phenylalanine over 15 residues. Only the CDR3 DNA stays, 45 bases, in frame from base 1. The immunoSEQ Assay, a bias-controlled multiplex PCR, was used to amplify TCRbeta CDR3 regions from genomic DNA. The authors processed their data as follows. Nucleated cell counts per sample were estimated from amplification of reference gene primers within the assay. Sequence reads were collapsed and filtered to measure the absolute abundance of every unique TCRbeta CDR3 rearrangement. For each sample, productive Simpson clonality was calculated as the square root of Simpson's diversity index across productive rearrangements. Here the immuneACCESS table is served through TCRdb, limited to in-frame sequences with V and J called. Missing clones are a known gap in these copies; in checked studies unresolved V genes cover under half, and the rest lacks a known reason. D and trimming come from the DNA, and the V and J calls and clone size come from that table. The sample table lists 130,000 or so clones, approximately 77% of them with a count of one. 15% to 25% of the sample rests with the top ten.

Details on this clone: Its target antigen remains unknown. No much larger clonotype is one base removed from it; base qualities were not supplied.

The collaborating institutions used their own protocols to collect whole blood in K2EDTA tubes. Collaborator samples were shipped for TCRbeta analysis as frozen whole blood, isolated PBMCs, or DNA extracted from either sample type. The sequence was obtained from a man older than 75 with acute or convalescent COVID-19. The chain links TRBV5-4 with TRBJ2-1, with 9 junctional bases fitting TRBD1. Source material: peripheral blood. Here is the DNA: TGTGCCAGCAGCTTGCAAGACAGGGGGGGCAATGAGCAGTTCTTC. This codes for CASSLQDRGGNEQFF. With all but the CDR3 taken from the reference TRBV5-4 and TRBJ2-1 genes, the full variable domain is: ETGVTQSPTHLIKTRGQQVTLRCSSQSGHNTVSWYQQALGQGPQFIFQYYREEENGRGNFPPRFSGLQFPNYSSELNVNALELDDSALYLCASSLQDRGGNEQFFGPGTRLTVL.